This T cell receptor beta chain was recorded in a study of blood T cell repertoires in COVID-19. Study in general: The United States, Italy and Spain supplied acute and convalescent COVID-19 samples.

The V end was cut by 4 bases, the J end by 4 bases, with 8 bases between. The CDR3 is 12 residues long. Per germline, CDR1 SGHAT and CDR2 FQNNGV. Profiling relied on immunoSEQ multiplex PCR, and the TCRdb table lists in-frame clones only, not all of them. The table includes fewer than 350,000 clones, 81% detected once. The clonotype was recovered from a woman aged 55-69 years with active or convalescent COVID-19. The chain employs TRBV11-2 and TRBJ2-7; tentatively, D is TRBD1 (6 bases). Input material: peripheral blood. In DNA form, the CDR3 reads TGTGCCAGCAGCTGGACAGAGTACGAGCAGTACTTC. Amino acids: CASSWTEYEQYF. The full variable domain, its missing parts supplied by reference TRBV11-2 and TRBJ2-7, is EAGVAQSPRYKIIEKRQSVAFWCNPISGHATLYWYQQILGQGPKLLIQFQNNGVVDDSQLPKDRFSAERLKGVDSTLKIQPAKLEDSAVYLCASSWTEYEQYFGPGTRLTVT.